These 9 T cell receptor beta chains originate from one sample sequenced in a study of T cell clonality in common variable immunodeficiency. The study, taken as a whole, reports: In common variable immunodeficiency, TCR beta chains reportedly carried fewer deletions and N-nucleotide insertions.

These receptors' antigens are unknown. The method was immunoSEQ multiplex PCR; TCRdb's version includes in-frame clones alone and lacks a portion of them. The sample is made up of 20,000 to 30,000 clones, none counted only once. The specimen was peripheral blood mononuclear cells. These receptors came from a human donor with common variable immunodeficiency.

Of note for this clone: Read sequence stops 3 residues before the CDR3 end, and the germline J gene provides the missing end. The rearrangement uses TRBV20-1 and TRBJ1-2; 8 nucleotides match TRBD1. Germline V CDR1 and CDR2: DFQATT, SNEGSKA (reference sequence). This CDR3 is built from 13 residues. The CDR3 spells CSAPGQGREGYTF. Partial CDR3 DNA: TGCAGTGCTCCTGGACAGGGCCGGGAAGGC.

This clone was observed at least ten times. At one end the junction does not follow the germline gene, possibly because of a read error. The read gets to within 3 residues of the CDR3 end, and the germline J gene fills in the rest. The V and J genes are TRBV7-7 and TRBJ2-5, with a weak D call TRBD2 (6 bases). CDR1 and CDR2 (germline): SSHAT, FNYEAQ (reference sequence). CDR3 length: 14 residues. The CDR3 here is CASSPLGTSETQYF. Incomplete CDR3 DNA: TGTGCTAGCAGCCCCCTCGGGACTTCCGAGACC.

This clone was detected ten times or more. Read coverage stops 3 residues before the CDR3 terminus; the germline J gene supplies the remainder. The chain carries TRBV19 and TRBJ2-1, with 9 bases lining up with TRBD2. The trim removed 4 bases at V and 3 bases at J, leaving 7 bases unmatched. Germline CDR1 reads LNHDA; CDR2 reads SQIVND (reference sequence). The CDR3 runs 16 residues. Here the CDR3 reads CASSKAGTSLYNEQFF. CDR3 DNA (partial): TGTGCCAGTAGTAAGGCCGGGACTAGCCTCTACAATGAG.

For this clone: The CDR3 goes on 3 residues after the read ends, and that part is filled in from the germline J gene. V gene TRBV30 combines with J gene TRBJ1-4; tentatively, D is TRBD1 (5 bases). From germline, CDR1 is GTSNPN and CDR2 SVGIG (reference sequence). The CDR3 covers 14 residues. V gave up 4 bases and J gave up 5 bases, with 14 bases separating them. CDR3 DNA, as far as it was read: TGTGCCTGGACCCTCTCCGAGGGGAATGAAAAA. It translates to CAWTLSEGNEK. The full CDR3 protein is CAWTLSEGNEKLFF.

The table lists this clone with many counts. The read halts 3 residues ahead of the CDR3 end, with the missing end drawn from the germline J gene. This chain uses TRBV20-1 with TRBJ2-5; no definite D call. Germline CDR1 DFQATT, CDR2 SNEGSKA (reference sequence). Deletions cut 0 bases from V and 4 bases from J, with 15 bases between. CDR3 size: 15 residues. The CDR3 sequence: CSAREKGRLRETQYF. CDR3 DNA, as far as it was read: TGCAGTGCTAGAGAAAAGGGTAGGCTTCGAGAGACC.

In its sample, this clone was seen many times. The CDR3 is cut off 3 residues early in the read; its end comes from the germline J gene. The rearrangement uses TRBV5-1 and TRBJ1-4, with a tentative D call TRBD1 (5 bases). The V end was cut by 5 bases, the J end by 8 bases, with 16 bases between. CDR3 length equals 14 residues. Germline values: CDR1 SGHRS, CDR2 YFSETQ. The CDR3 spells CASRPPGSGEKLFF. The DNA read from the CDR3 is TGCGCCAGCAGACCCCCAGGGTCTGGGGAAAAA.

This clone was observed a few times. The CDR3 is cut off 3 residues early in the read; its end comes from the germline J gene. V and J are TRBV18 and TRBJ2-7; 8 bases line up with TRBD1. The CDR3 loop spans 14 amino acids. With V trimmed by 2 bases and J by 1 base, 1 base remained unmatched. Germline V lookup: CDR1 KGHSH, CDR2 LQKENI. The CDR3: CASSPGTGSYEQYF. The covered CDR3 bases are TGTGCCAGCTCACCAGGGACAGGATCCTACGAG.

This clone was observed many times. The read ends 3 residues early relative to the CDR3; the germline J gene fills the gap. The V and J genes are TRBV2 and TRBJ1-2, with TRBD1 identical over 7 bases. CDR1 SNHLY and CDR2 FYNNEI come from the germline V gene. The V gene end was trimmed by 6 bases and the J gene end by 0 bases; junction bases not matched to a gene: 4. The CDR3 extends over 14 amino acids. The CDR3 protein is CASSRQGSNYGYTF. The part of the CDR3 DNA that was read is TGTGCCAGCAGCCGACAGGGATCTAACTATGGC. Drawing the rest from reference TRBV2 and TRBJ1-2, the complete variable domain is EPEVTQTPSHQVTQMGQEVILRCVPISNHLYFYWYRQILGQKVEFLVSFYNNEISEKSEIFDDQFSVERPDGSNFTLKIRSTKLEDSAMYFCASSRQGSNYGYTFGSGTRLTVV.

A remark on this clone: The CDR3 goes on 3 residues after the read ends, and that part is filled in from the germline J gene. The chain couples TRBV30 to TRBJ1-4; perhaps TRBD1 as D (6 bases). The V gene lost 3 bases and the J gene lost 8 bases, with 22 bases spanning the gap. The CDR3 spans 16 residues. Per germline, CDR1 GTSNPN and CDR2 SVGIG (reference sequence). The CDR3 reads CAWRTRTGQGPEKLFF. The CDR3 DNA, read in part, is TGTGCCTGGAGGACCAGAACAGGGCAAGGTCCCGAAAAA.